What follows are 27 T cell receptor beta chains derived from one specimen sequenced in a study of T cell responses to AZD1222 COVID-19 vaccine. Here immunoSEQ multiplex PCR was the method, and the copy in TCRdb shows in-frame clones only, minus some. The sample has around 120,000 clones; 90% to 95% are singletons. Sequences were derived from peripheral blood, sampled on day 0 of AZD1222 vaccination. The receptors derive from an adult in good health.

This sequence joins TRBV27 and TRBJ2-5, with D possibly called TRBD1 or TRBD2 (5 bases each). The CDR3 contains 13 residues. Trimming took off 5 bases at V and 5 bases at J, with 12 bases between the two ends. CDR1 is MNHEY and CDR2 is SMNVEV in the germline V gene (reference sequence). The DNA for the CDR3 is TGTGCCAGCAGTGGGACGCCGTGGGAGACCCAGTACTTC. Protein sequence: CASSGTPWETQYF.

This clone was counted a single time. The chain is built from TRBV2 and TRBJ1-1; 7 positions agree with TRBD1. Trimming removed 6 bases from V and 2 bases from J; junction bases left unmatched: 9. The germline gives CDR1 SNHLY, CDR2 FYNNEI. The CDR3 runs to 15 residues. CDR3 in amino acids: CASREGAILNTEAFF. DNA for the CDR3: TGTGCCAGCAGGGAGGGGGCGATTTTAAACACTGAAGCTTTCTTT. Full variable domain (remainder filled in from reference TRBV2 and TRBJ1-1): EPEVTQTPSHQVTQMGQEVILRCVPISNHLYFYWYRQILGQKVEFLVSFYNNEISEKSEIFDDQFSVERPDGSNFTLKIRSTKLEDSAMYFCASREGAILNTEAFFGQGTRLTVV.

The chain is built from TRBV2 and TRBJ1-6; D is uncertain. The CDR3 has 15 residues. CDR1 and CDR2 (germline): SNHLY, FYNNEI. Trimming pared 7 bases from V and 4 bases from J, leaving 14 bases between. CDR3: CASTPTGSYNSPLHF. CDR3 coding DNA: TGTGCCAGCACCCCCACCGGGAGTTATAATTCACCCCTCCACTTT.

The chain is built from TRBV18 and TRBJ2-7; D unclear. The CDR3 is 14 amino acids. Germline V gene data show CDR1 as KGHSH and CDR2 as LQKENI. The ends were cut back, 0 bases at V and 3 bases at J, with 9 bases in the middle. The CDR3 DNA is TGTGCCAGCTCACCACCGGATGCATTCTACGAGCAGTACTTC. Protein product: CASSPPDAFYEQYF.

This sequence joins TRBV2 and TRBJ1-2, with no clear D. This CDR3 has 19 residues. V lost 1 base to trimming and J lost 0 bases, with 21 bases between them. Germline V CDR1 and CDR2: SNHLY, FYNNEI. CDR3 amino acids: CASSEVGGLRLETNYGYTF. CDR3 bases: TGTGCCAGCAGTGAAGTTGGAGGGCTCAGACTAGAAACTAACTATGGCTACACCTTC.

The chain combines TRBV28 with TRBJ1-5; D not certain. This CDR3 has 15 amino acids. Germline CDR1 MDHEN, CDR2 SYDVKM. The V gene lost 2 bases and the J gene lost 3 bases, with 11 bases spanning the gap. CDR3: CASSLGRRFNQPQHF. As DNA, the CDR3 is TGTGCCAGCAGTTTAGGTCGCCGGTTCAATCAGCCCCAGCATTTT.

This rearrangement joins TRBV5-1 to TRBJ2-3; tentatively, D is TRBD1 or TRBD2 (5 bases each). The V end was cut by 7 bases, the J end by 5 bases, with 14 bases between. CDR1 and CDR2 (germline): SGHRS, YFSETQ. The CDR3 runs 13 residues. CDR3: CASRHGAGDTQYF. DNA for the CDR3: TGCGCCAGCCGGCACGGGGCGGGAGATACGCAGTATTTT. Drawing the rest from reference TRBV5-1 and TRBJ2-3, the complete variable domain is KAGVTQTPRYLIKTRGQQVTLSCSPISGHRSVSWYQQTPGQGLQFLFEYFSETQRNKGNFPGRFSGRQFSNSRSEMNVSTLELGDSALYLCASRHGAGDTQYFGPGTRLTVL.

This clone was seen only once. The chain links TRBV12-5 to TRBJ2-7; D unresolved. V was pared by 6 bases and J by 0 bases, with 15 bases between. The CDR3 has 15 residues. Germline V gene sequence: CDR1 LGHNT, CDR2 FRNRAP. The CDR3 DNA follows: TGTGCTAGTGGCCGCCCGGCCTCAGTCTCCTACGAGCAGTACTTC. This encodes CASGRPASVSYEQYF.

This chain joins TRBV5-1 and TRBJ1-1; TRBD1 matches at 7 bases. Germline values: CDR1 SGHRS, CDR2 YFSETQ. Trimming at V came to 4 bases and at J to 1 base, leaving 4 bases not matched to a gene. The CDR3 is made up of 14 amino acids. DNA for the CDR3: TGCGCCAGCAGCGCCAGACAGGGGAACACTGAAGCTTTCTTT. Protein: CASSARQGNTEAFF. Looking up the rest from reference TRBV5-1 and TRBJ1-1 gives the full variable domain: KAGVTQTPRYLIKTRGQQVTLSCSPISGHRSVSWYQQTPGQGLQFLFEYFSETQRNKGNFPGRFSGRQFSNSRSEMNVSTLELGDSALYLCASSARQGNTEAFFGQGTRLTVV.

The chain recombines TRBV28 with TRBJ2-7, with 8 bases that match TRBD1. This CDR3 region has 14 residues. Looked up from germline, CDR1 is MDHEN and CDR2 is SYDVKM. The V and J ends lost 5 bases and 0 bases, in that order; junction bases with no gene match: 3. CDR3: CASSPTGASYEQYF. In nucleotides, the CDR3 is TGTGCCAGCAGTCCGACAGGGGCCTCCTACGAGCAGTACTTC.

The chain employs TRBV3-1 (or the pseudogene TRBV3-2) and TRBJ1-2; D is unclear. There are 12 residues in the CDR3. Deletions cut 2 bases from V and 8 bases from J, with 9 bases between. CDR1 and CDR2 from the germline V gene are LGHDT and YNNKEL (reference sequence). The CDR3 DNA sequence: TGTGCCAGCAGCCAATCGAGGAGGGGCTACACCTTC. It translates to CASSQSRRGYTF.

The chain recombines TRBV19 with TRBJ2-7, with D unclear. Germline values: CDR1 LNHDA, CDR2 SQIVND (reference sequence). CDR3 length: 14 residues. V dropped 3 bases and J dropped 2 bases, with 11 bases sitting between them. This CDR3 is CASSIHQSAYEQYF. The DNA of the CDR3 is TGTGCCAGTAGTATCCACCAGAGCGCCTACGAGCAGTACTTC. Full variable domain (missing parts from reference TRBV19 and TRBJ2-7): DGGITQSPKYLFRKEGQNVTLSCEQNLNHDAMYWYRQDPGQGLRLIYYSQIVNDFQKGDIAEGYSVSREKKESFPLTVTSAQKNPTAFYLCASSIHQSAYEQYFGPGTRLTVT.

This chain connects TRBV27 to TRBJ1-2, with D unresolved. V was shortened by 6 bases and J by 5 bases, with 16 bases between the two germline ends. CDR3 length equals 14 residues. Germline V gene sequence: CDR1 MNHEY, CDR2 SMNVEV (reference sequence). The CDR3 nucleotides are TGTGCCAGCAGCATTTTCCGGGTCGGATATGGCTACACCTTC. Protein product: CASSIFRVGYGYTF.

The CDR3 DNA is TGTGCCAGTAGTATCTCCCCGGGCAGCTACGAGCAGTACTTC. Its translation: CASSISPGSYEQYF. This chain links TRBV19 with TRBJ2-7, with D unresolved. With 3 bases removed from V and 3 bases from J, the gap between germline ends came to 12 bases. CDR3 length equals 14 residues. From germline, CDR1 is LNHDA and CDR2 SQIVND (reference sequence).

The table lists this clone with a few counts. V gene TRBV7-9 combines with J gene TRBJ1-1, with TRBD1 matching 8 bases. Germline values: CDR1 SEHNR, CDR2 FQNEAQ (reference sequence). This CDR3 is built from 18 residues. The V and J ends lost 6 bases and 5 bases, in that order; junction bases with no gene match: 20. The CDR3 reads CASSGSLTGGWDRTEAFF. Here the CDR3 DNA reads TGTGCCAGCAGTGGGTCCCTTACAGGGGGTTGGGATCGGACTGAAGCTTTCTTT. The entire variable domain, with the rest obtained from reference TRBV7-9 and TRBJ1-1, is as follows: DTGVSQNPRHKITKRGQNVTFRCDPISEHNRLYWYRQTLGQGPEFLTYFQNEAQLEKSRLLSDRFSAERPKGSFSTLEIQRTEQGDSAMYLCASSGSLTGGWDRTEAFFGQGTRLTVV.

This chain uses TRBV2 with TRBJ1-4, with D uncertain. CDR3 length: 15 amino acids. V lost 7 bases to trimming and J lost 3 bases, with 15 bases between them. Per germline, CDR1 SNHLY and CDR2 FYNNEI. The CDR3 bases are TGTGCCAGCACCCTCGACGGGAAGGCTAATGAAAAACTGTTTTTT. Protein sequence: CASTLDGKANEKLFF.

V is TRBV5-1 and J is TRBJ2-7; TRBD1 agrees at 9 bases. The trim removed 0 bases at V and 7 bases at J, leaving 2 bases unmatched. Looked up from germline, CDR1 is SGHRS and CDR2 is YFSETQ. The CDR3 has 13 amino acids. The CDR3 nucleotides read TGCGCCAGCAGCTTGGAGGGGACAGGGGAGCAGTACTTC. This codes for CASSLEGTGEQYF.

This clone has just one count. The chain is built from TRBV6-1 and TRBJ1-5; D is perhaps TRBD1 (6 bases). V was trimmed by 2 bases and J by 6 bases, leaving 14 bases between them. The CDR3 runs 15 residues. Looked up from germline, CDR1 is MNHNS and CDR2 is SASEGT. The DNA of the CDR3 is TGTGCCAGCAGTGAATGGGGGGGCGCGGGTCAGCCCCAGCATTTT. This codes for CASSEWGGAGQPQHF.

The V gene is TRBV13, the J gene TRBJ2-5, with no clear D. This CDR3 is built from 13 residues. Germline-derived CDR1 and CDR2 are PRHDT and FYEKMQ (reference sequence). V was cut by 0 bases and J by 6 bases, with 8 bases left in between. Here the CDR3 DNA reads TGTGCCAGCAGCTTAGGGAGTCGGAAGACCCAGTACTTC. Encoded protein: CASSLGSRKTQYF.

The chain is built from TRBV27 and TRBJ2-7; 8 bases align to TRBD2. V lost 5 bases, J lost 7 bases, and 19 bases stayed unmatched. The germline V gene encodes CDR1 MNHEY and CDR2 SMNVEV (reference sequence). CDR3 length: 17 residues. The DNA of the CDR3 is TGTGCCAGCAGTCTAGCCCGGGCTAGCGGGCGGTGGGGGGAGCAGTACTTC. This translates into CASSLARASGRWGEQYF.

The count of this clone is one. This chain connects TRBV28 to TRBJ2-2, with D tentatively TRBD2 (6 bases). V lost 0 bases and J lost 3, with 11 bases in between. In germline, CDR1 is MDHEN, CDR2 SYDVKM. The CDR3 has 16 amino acids. DNA for the CDR3: TGTGCCAGCAGTTTATGGACTAGAATTGACACCGGGGAGCTGTTTTTT. This sequence encodes CASSLWTRIDTGELFF.

The chain combines TRBV12-3 or TRBV12-4 with TRBJ2-5; D unclear. With 6 bases removed from V and 2 bases from J, the gap between germline ends came to 4 bases. CDR3 length: 11 residues. DNA of the CDR3: TGTGCCAGCAGCAAGCAAGAGACCCAGTACTTC. Its protein product is CASSKQETQYF.

The V and J genes are TRBV27 and TRBJ2-1, with 9 bases lining up with TRBD1. The CDR3 extends over 16 amino acids. Germline CDR1 and CDR2: MNHEY and SMNVEV (reference sequence). Trimming took 4 bases from V and 7 from J; bases not matched to a gene: 11. CDR3 sequence reads: CASSWGPGQGNNEQFF. CDR3 nucleotide sequence: TGTGCCAGCAGTTGGGGGCCGGGACAGGGTAATAATGAGCAGTTCTTC.

The rearrangement links TRBV27 to TRBJ1-3, with a possible D match to TRBD1 (6 bases). V lost 6 bases and J 4 bases, leaving 16 bases between the germline ends. CDR1 is MNHEY, CDR2 SMNVEV, per germline (reference sequence). CDR3 length: 15 residues. The CDR3 sequence: CASSPLTGYGNTIYF. The CDR3 nucleotides read TGTGCCAGCAGCCCACTTACAGGGTACGGAAACACCATATATTTT.

The gene calls are TRBV21-1 and TRBJ2-5. TRBV21-1 is a pseudogene segment. The CDR3 is 13 amino acids. The CDR3 DNA reads as TGTGCCAGCAGCAAAGATAATTGGGTGACCCAGTACTTC. This sequence encodes CASSKDNWVTQYF.

This clone was observed once. The chain links TRBV28 to TRBJ1-1; 7 bases line up with TRBD1. Germline lookup yields CDR1 MDHEN and CDR2 SYDVKM. This CDR3 spans 15 amino acids. V dropped 5 bases and J dropped 1; count of bases not matched to a gene: 7. The CDR3 spells CASSPPTGQNTEAFF. Here the CDR3 DNA reads TGTGCCAGCAGTCCCCCGACAGGGCAGAACACTGAAGCTTTCTTT.

The chain uses TRBV27 and TRBJ2-1, with TRBD2 as a possible D gene (6 bases). The CDR3 extends over 15 amino acids. Germline V gene sequence: CDR1 MNHEY, CDR2 SMNVEV (reference sequence). Trimming removed 5 bases at V and 8 bases at J, with 19 bases between. The chain's CDR3 is CASSPIARREHEQFF. For the CDR3, the DNA is TGTGCCAGCAGTCCTATTGCCCGGCGGGAACATGAGCAGTTCTTC.